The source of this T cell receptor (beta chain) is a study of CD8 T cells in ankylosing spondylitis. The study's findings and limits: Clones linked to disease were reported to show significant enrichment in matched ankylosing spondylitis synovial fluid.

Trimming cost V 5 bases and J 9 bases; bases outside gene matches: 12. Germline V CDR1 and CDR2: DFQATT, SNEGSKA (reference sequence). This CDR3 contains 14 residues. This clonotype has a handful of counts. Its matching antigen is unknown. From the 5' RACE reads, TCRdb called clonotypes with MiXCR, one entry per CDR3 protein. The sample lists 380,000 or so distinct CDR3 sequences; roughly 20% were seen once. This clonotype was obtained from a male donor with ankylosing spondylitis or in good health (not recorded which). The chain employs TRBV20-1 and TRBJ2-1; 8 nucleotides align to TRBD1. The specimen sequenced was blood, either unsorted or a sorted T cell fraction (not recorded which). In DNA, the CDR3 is TGCAGTGCTTACCCAAGGACAGGGTTTCGTGAGCAGTTCTTC. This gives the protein CSAYPRTGFREQFF.